Listed below are T cell receptor beta chains from one sample, sequenced in a study of blood T cell repertoires in COVID-19. Here immunoSEQ multiplex PCR was the method, and the copy in TCRdb shows in-frame clones only, minus some. The data hold more than 250,000 clones, with roughly 82% observed a single time. Sequenced input: peripheral blood. These receptors came from a woman aged 45-65 years with acute or convalescent COVID-19. The CDR3 runs from the conserved cysteine through the conserved F or W. The D gene is left open where the match is weak. Clone size is not always given. Where it is, it says once, few, many or a class for expanded clones.

. | TRBJ2-7 | TRBD1 | TRBV10-3 | TGTGCCATCAGTGAGTCGGGCAGGGGGAAGGGTGATGAGCAGTACTTC | CAISESGRGKGDEQYF
. | TRBJ2-2 | . | TRBV6-2/TRBV6-3 | TGTGCCAGCAGTTATGGCTTCCGAAACACCGGGGAGCTGTTTTTT | CASSYGFRNTGELFF
. | TRBJ2-6 | . | TRBV9 | TGTGCCAGCAGCCCCCGACATACAAGCTCTGGGGCCAACGTCCTGACTTTC | CASSPRHTSSGANVLTF
. | TRBJ1-2 | . | TRBV18 | TGTGCCAGCTCACCACCGGAGTCAGGGCCCCCCTATGGCTACACCTTC | CASSPPESGPPYGYTF
. | TRBJ2-7 | TRBD2 | TRBV18 | TGTGCCAGCTCACCACAGGGAGGGACCTACGAGCAGTACTTC | CASSPQGGTYEQYF
. | TRBJ2-1 | TRBD2 | TRBV28 | TGTGCCAGCAGTTTCTGGGAACTAGCGGGAGGACATGAGCAGTTCTTC | CASSFWELAGGHEQFF
. | TRBJ2-7 | TRBD1 | TRBV28 | TGTGCCAGCAGTTTAAGACAGGGGGGGTACGAGCAGTACTTC | CASSLRQGGYEQYF
. | TRBJ1-5 | . | TRBV5-4 | TGTGCCAGCAGCTTGGGGGGGGATAGGGATCAGCCCCAGCATTTT | CASSLGGDRDQPQHF
. | TRBJ2-7 | . | TRBV7-2 | TGTGCCAGCAGGGGCCAGGGCTCCTACGAGCAGTACTTC | CASRGQGSYEQYF
. | TRBJ1-4 | . | TRBV18 | TGTGCCAGCTCACCTCTCCAGGGTTATAATGAAAAACTGTTTTTT | CASSPLQGYNEKLFF
. | TRBJ1-5 | . | TRBV24-1 | TGTGCCACCAGTGATTCAGGTAATCAGCCCCAGCATTTT | CATSDSGNQPQHF
. | TRBJ1-1 | TRBD1 | TRBV11-1 | TGTGCCAGCAGCTTAGGGGGACAGGGCCTGGTAGCTGAAGCTTTCTTT | CASSLGGQGLVAEAFF
. | TRBJ1-5 | TRBD1 | TRBV29-1 | TGCAGCGTTGTACAGGGGGCTCAGCCCCAGCATTTT | CSVVQGAQPQHF
many | TRBJ1-1 | TRBD1 | TRBV24-1 | TGTGCCACCAGGCAAACAGGGGGGAGGCCTGAAGCTTTCTTT | CATRQTGGRPEAFF
. | TRBJ1-1 | . | TRBV25-1 | TGTGCCAGCAGCCCTTTGGGGAGCGGTAGTTCGGACACTGAAGCTTTCTTT | CASSPLGSGSSDTEAFF
. | TRBJ2-3 | . | TRBV15 | TGTGCCACCAGCAGGACCCAGGGGATGGGGGCAGATACGCAGTATTTT | CATSRTQGMGADTQYF
. | TRBJ1-2 | TRBD1 | TRBV6-5 | TGTGCCAGCGGGGACAGGGGTACTTCTGGCTACACCTTC | CASGDRGTSGYTF
. | TRBJ2-1 | . | TRBV7-3 | TGTGCCAGCAGCTTCGTCGGGGGTCGGAATGAGCAGTTCTTC | CASSFVGGRNEQFF
. | TRBJ1-5 | . | TRBV29-1 | TGCAGCGTTGGGCTGGGGAGCCAGCCCCAGCATTTT | CSVGLGSQPQHF
. | TRBJ2-6 | . | TRBV24-1 | TGTGCCACAGAGGGGGTTGGGGCCAACGTCCTGACTTTC | CATEGVGANVLTF
. | TRBJ1-1 | . | TRBV10-3 | TGTGCCACCGACTACAGGGATAAACGAACTGAAGCTTTCTTT | CATDYRDKRTEAFF
once | TRBJ1-1 | TRBD1 | TRBV2 | TGTGCCAGCAGTCCAGACAGGGTGAGAGCTTTCTTT | CASSPDRVRAFF
. | TRBJ2-2 | . | TRBV13 | TGTGCCAGCAGTTTTACAGCTCCCGGGGAGCTGTTTTTT | CASSFTAPGELFF